The rows below give T cell receptor beta chains drawn from one sample of a study of STAT3 mutations in large granular lymphocyte leukemia. TCRdb keeps only in-frame clones here, not all; method: immunoSEQ multiplex PCR. The sample shows under 7,000 clones, roughly 80% of them seen only once. Sequenced: peripheral blood mononuclear cells. The source of these receptors is a middle-aged man with T-cell large granular lymphocyte leukemia. Some clones in this sample may be carry-over from other donors' samples. The CDR3 runs from the conserved cysteine through the conserved F or W. D genes are given only for firm matches. Clone size appears in some rows only: once, few, many, or a class for an expanded clone.

>NA|TRBJ1-3|TRBV6-1|NA
CASSERESSGNTIYF
TGTGCCAGCAGTGAAAGGGAATCCTCTGGAAACACCATATATTTT
>NA|TRBJ2-1|TRBV5-4|NA
CASSSAGQNEQFF
TGTGCCAGCAGCTCAGCGGGACAGAATGAGCAGTTCTTC
>NA|TRBJ2-7|TRBV28|NA
CASSLAGEGREQYF
TGTGCCAGCAGTTTGGCAGGGGAGGGTCGGGAGCAGTACTTC
>NA|TRBJ2-3|TRBV5-4|once
CASSFQGEGGDTQYF
TGTGCCAGCAGCTTTCAGGGAGAGGGTGGAGATACGCAGTATTTT
>NA|TRBJ1-1|TRBV4-1|NA
CASSQDGGTEAFF
TGCGCCAGCAGCCAAGATGGCGGGACTGAAGCTTTCTTT
>NA|TRBJ1-4|TRBV4-2|NA
CASSHHHRWGEKLFF
TGTGCCAGCAGCCACCACCACAGGTGGGGTGAAAAACTGTTTTTT
>NA|TRBJ1-4|TRBV5-1|NA
CASSPDGGTEKLFF
TGCGCCAGCAGCCCTGATGGGGGGACTGAAAAACTGTTTTTT
>TRBD1|TRBJ1-4|TRBV7-9|few
CASRGQTGIGKLFF
TGTGCCAGCAGGGGACAGACAGGTATTGGAAAACTGTTTTTT
>NA|TRBJ1-5|TRBV7-2|medium-sized
CASSLNGVGVTNQPQHF
TGTGCCAGCAGCTTAAACGGGGTCGGGGTGACAAATCAGCCCCAGCATTTT
>TRBD2|TRBJ2-7|TRBV6-5|NA
CASSAGLLGEQYF
TGTGCCAGCAGTGCGGGACTATTGGGTGAGCAGTACTTC
>NA|TRBJ2-7|TRBV21-1|NA
CASNLKAGGSYEQYF
TGTGCCAGCAACCTTAAAGCCGGGGGGTCCTACGAGCAGTACTTC
>TRBD2|TRBJ2-1|TRBV7-9|NA
CASLTSGSGEQFF
TGTGCCAGCTTAACTAGCGGGAGCGGTGAGCAGTTCTTC
>TRBD2|TRBJ2-3|TRBV5-1|NA
CASRGTSGADTQYF
TGCGCCAGCAGGGGGACTAGCGGGGCAGATACGCAGTATTTT
>NA|TRBJ2-5|TRBV28|NA
CATSGKLIETQYF
TGTGCCACCTCAGGGAAACTAATAGAGACCCAGTACTTC
>TRBD1|TRBJ1-5|TRBV28|NA
CASSPGQGDRQPQHF
TGTGCCAGCAGTCCGGGACAGGGGGATAGGCAGCCCCAGCATTTT
>NA|TRBJ2-3|TRBV7-9|NA
CASSLIATDTQYF
TGTGCCAGCAGCTTAATCGCCACAGATACGCAGTATTTT
>NA|TRBJ1-5|TRBV6-6|few
CASSLQEINQPQHF
TGTGCCAGCAGTTTACAGGAGATCAATCAGCCCCAGCATTTT
>NA|TRBJ2-7|TRBV10-3|few
CAISEGLSYEQYF
TGTGCCATCAGTGAGGGTCTCTCCTACGAGCAGTACTTC